These T cell receptor beta chains were read from a single sample in a study of T cell repertoires in cytomegalovirus infection. MiXCR, applied by TCRdb to the reads, yields one record per CDR3 protein. The sample shows roughly 760,000 distinct CDR3 sequences, roughly 36% of them seen only once. The sequenced sample consisted of PBMCs. The receptors shown here come from a human donor in good health (CMV status not recorded). Some clones in this sample may be carry-over from other donors' samples. Both conserved end residues are part of each CDR3. Each record gives: V gene, J gene, clone size, CDR3 protein. Size is omitted from some rows. Given values are once, few, many or a class for expanded clones.

TRBV6-1,TRBJ1-1,.,CASSEAVGGTEAFF
TRBV7-2,TRBJ2-1,.,CASSLGVGQVYNEQFF
TRBV27,TRBJ1-1,few,CASSPLRDREAFF
TRBV20-1,TRBJ2-7,.,CSASGNIPYEQYF
TRBV28,TRBJ1-6,once,CASSIQAWGASPLHF
TRBV4-1,TRBJ1-2,.,CASRAEPYGYTF
TRBV7-9,TRBJ2-3,.,CASSLLPSGGGGGMADTQYF
TRBV10-3,TRBJ2-1,.,CAISEVRDFNSPGHEQFF
TRBV7-3,TRBJ1-4,.,CASSFLYDKGEKLFF
TRBV7-2,TRBJ2-2,.,CASSLIGGDTGVLFF
TRBV28,TRBJ2-5,.,CASRSTGDLETQYF
TRBV29-1,TRBJ2-5,.,CSVEDTVLETQYF
TRBV6-5,TRBJ1-2,.,CASSPGQGISGYTF
TRBV29-1,TRBJ1-2,.,CSVDRAAGPAANYGYTF
TRBV7-2,TRBJ2-7,.,CVSSFSPVQSYEQYF
TRBV29-1,TRBJ1-1,.,CSVGGPGGMDTEAFF
TRBV6-1,TRBJ1-5,few,CASSWTEISNQPQHF
TRBV12-3/TRBV12-4,TRBJ2-1,.,CASSGTSGEINEQFF
TRBV4-1,TRBJ1-2,.,CASSQDGDSYYGYTF
TRBV28,TRBJ2-3,.,CASSSPGQITDTQYF
TRBV7-8,TRBJ2-7,many,CASSLATGIYEQYF
TRBV11-2,TRBJ1-3,many,CASSLVSGNTIYF
TRBV7-6,TRBJ2-2,few,CASSLTSGRASGELFF
TRBV11-2,TRBJ1-1,.,CASSLQGKTLLNTEAFF
TRBV12-3/TRBV12-4,TRBJ2-1,few,CASSYTGHEQFF
TRBV20-1,TRBJ2-7,few,CSATPRGVDYEQYF
TRBV7-2,TRBJ2-1,.,CASRREGGTSSNEQFF
TRBV10-3,TRBJ1-2,.,CAISESVDGYTF
TRBV28,TRBJ2-4,.,CASSSPGPDLAKNIQYF
TRBV7-9,TRBJ1-1,.,CASSLGETEKNTEAFF
TRBV7-8,TRBJ2-6,.,CASSLVGQGKSGANVLTF
TRBV2,TRBJ1-2,.,CASSGGQGARGSSNYGYTF
TRBV4-3,TRBJ1-5,few,CASSQPGQPQHF
TRBV6-1,TRBJ2-7,few,CASSEAPVGSYEQYF
TRBV7-2,TRBJ2-2,many,CASSPRTVGTGELFF
TRBV7-2,TRBJ1-1,few,CASSLEFRGMNTEAFF
TRBV7-9,TRBJ2-5,.,CASSFPSGHQSTQYF
TRBV2,TRBJ2-7,.,CASSDAQSYGQYF
TRBV27,TRBJ2-7,few,CASSSDRQGKQYF
TRBV7-9,TRBJ2-6,few,CASSTGGFSGANVLTF
TRBV28,TRBJ2-1,few,CASSFPVVKAENEQFF
TRBV7-2,TRBJ1-2,few,CASSLDPGGGGYTF
TRBV7-9,TRBJ2-7,.,CASSASGYEQYF
TRBV6-2/TRBV6-3,TRBJ2-5,.,CASSYRAIPSETQYF
TRBV7-3,TRBJ2-1,.,CASSSRQSSYNEQFF
TRBV20-1,TRBJ2-5,.,CSANPLAGPQETQYF